This T cell receptor beta chain comes out of a study of tumor-infiltrating lymphocytes in localized non-small cell lung cancer (dated by TCRdb to 2020 to 2022). Notes on the research overall: Several histologies were represented in the cohort, which also included both smokers and never-smokers as well as patients whose samples were collected after neoadjuvant chemotherapy. From each patient came resected tumor tissue plus uninvolved lung tissue from that same patient, and the uninvolved lung tissue was described as non-adjacent to the tumor. TCR sequencing was one of several integrated assays, alongside flow cytometry, multiplex immunofluorescence, RNA-seq, exome sequencing and proteomics, applied to the same patients. The overall ICON cohort comprised 150 surgical patients with localized non-small cell lung cancer whose tumors were resected. A total of some 55 patients were part of the paired comparison of immunoSEQ T-cell fraction between tumor and uninvolved lung.

To note about this clone: Its binding antigen is unknown. Base quality data are lacking; no much larger clone is found one base away.

Taken from the germline V gene, the CDR1 and CDR2 loops are SNHLY and FYNNEI. From the cysteine up to the phenylalanine, the CDR3 has a length of 18 residues. Only the CDR3 DNA is retained, 54 bases long and in frame from the first base. Between the V and J ends, shortened by 6 bases and 1 base respectively, the junction contains 24 bases. ICON enrollment began in early 2016, and the last patient was enrolled in the second half of 2018. A subcohort of around 76 patients provided fresh tumor and matched uninvolved tissue for in-depth immune analyses, with TCR sequencing among those analyses. DNA for TCR sequencing was isolated from bulk tissue, and no cell sorting was done. The paper's findings and limits, for the study overall: Different pieces of the same tissue were used for different assays, so technical variation could not be separated from intratumor heterogeneity. Tumor T-cell fraction from TCR sequencing was not associated with recurrence-free survival (p = 0.61). The TCR-derived T-cell fraction showed no difference between the flow cytometry-defined immunotypes IM1 (good prognosis) and IM2 (poor prognosis). Consistent with immunofluorescence CD3 counts, TCRbeta sequencing supported greater T cell infiltration in tumors than in uninvolved lung tissue. Because assay coverage varied across patients depending on available tissue quantity, TCR sequencing was performed for only a subset of the cohort.

The T-cell fraction in tumor and uninvolved lung tissue was obtained from TCR sequencing using the immunoSEQ assay. The authors' pipeline ran thus. In the survival analysis, patients were divided into a high T-cell fraction group (upper tertile) and a low T-cell fraction group (lower two tertiles), and the two groups were compared using a log-rank test. A signed-rank test was used to test paired tumor versus uninvolved lung differences in T-cell fraction. This is the immuneACCESS table as TCRdb keeps it, with only in-frame sequences that have V and J called. A part of the clones is gone; compared with another copy, unresolved V genes explain less than half, and the rest is unexplained. V, J and clone size reflect that table, while D and trimming were determined from the DNA. The sample table contains 15,000 to 20,000 clones; only one count was recorded for around 72% of them. Over 8% of the sample is held by the ten biggest clonotypes.

Sequencing input: lung tumor tissue. This sequence uses TRBV2 and TRBJ1-1; the D segment cannot be called with confidence. The source is a human donor with non-small cell lung cancer. CDR3 sequence: CASSFVLGSMAANTEAFF. The DNA sequence is as follows: TGTGCCAGCAGCTTCGTCCTTGGAAGTATGGCAGCGAACACTGAAGCTTTCTTT.